This TCR beta chain derives from a study of human T cells and chemical hapten exposure. Study observations and caveats: Alopecia affecting every donor means their immune response may not match healthy people's.

Time point reported: pre-sensitization, week 0. Noted treatment: therapeutic diphenylcyclopropenone sensitization with weekly scalp DPC. Blood draws came first, before each patch test. What the library attached to individual cDNA molecules were unique molecular identifiers. TCRdb redid the calling of the RACE reads with MiXCR, one entry per CDR3 protein. Counted here are about 40,000 distinct CDR3 sequences, about 11% occurring once; the ten biggest clones make up less than 6.5%. This clonotype has a count of ten or more. Antigen: not known. The sample was whole blood, taken in connection with sensitization to the hapten diphenylcyclopropenone (DPC). The receptor comes from a man aged 30 to 45 with alopecia areata. Some clones in this sample may be carry-over from other donors' samples.

The DNA of the CDR3 is TGTGCCAGCAGTTCAAACGGGGGCCTGTCTGGAAACACCATATATTTT. It codes for CASSSNGGLSGNTIYF. V gene TRBV28 combines with J gene TRBJ1-3; D perhaps matches TRBD1 (6 bases). The CDR3 extends over 16 amino acids. Germline CDR1 reads MDHEN; CDR2 reads SYDVKM. V was cut by 4 bases and J by 1 base, with 14 bases left in between.